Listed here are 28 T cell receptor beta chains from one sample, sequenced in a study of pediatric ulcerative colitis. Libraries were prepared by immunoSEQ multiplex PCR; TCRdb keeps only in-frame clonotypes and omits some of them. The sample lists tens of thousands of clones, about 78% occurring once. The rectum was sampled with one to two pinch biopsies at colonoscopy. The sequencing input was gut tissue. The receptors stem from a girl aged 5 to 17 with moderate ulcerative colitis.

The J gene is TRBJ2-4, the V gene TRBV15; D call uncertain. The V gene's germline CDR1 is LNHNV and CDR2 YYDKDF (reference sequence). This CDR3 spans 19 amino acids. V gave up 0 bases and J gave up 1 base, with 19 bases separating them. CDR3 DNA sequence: TGTGCCACCAGCAGAGATATCGGGTACTCGGCGGCGGCCAAAAACATTCAGTACTTC. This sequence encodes CATSRDIGYSAAAKNIQYF. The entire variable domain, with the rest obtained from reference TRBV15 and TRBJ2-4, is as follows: DAMVIQNPRYQVTQFGKPVTLSCSQTLNHNVMYWYQQKSSQAPKLLFHYYDKDFNNEADTPDNFQSRRPNTSFCFLDIRSPGLGDTAMYLCATSRDIGYSAAAKNIQYFGAGTRLSVL.

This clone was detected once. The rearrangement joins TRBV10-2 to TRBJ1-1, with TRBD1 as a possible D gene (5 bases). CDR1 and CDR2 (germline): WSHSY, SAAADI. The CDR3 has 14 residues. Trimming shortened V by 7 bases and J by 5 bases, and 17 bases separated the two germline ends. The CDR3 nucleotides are TGCGCCAGCAAGGTGTCGGGGCACGGAACTGAAGCTTTCTTT. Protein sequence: CASKVSGHGTEAFF.

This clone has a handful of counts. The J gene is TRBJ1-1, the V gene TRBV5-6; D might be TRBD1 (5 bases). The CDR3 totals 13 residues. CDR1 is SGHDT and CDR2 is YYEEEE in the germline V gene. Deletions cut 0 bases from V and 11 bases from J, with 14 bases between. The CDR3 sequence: CASSLGGPRGAFF. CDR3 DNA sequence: TGTGCCAGCAGCTTGGGGGGACCCCGCGGCGCTTTCTTT.

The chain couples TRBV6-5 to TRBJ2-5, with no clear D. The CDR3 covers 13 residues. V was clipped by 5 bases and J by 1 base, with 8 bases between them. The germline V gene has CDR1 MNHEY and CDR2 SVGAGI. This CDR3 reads CASSSAPQETQYF. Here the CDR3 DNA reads TGTGCCAGCAGTAGCGCCCCCCAAGAGACCCAGTACTTC.

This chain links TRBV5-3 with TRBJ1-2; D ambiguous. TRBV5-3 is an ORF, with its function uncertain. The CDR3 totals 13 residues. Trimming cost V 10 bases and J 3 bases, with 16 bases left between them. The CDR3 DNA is TGTGCCGGCCACACTCCTGGGGACTATGGCTACACCTTC. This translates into CAGHTPGDYGYTF.

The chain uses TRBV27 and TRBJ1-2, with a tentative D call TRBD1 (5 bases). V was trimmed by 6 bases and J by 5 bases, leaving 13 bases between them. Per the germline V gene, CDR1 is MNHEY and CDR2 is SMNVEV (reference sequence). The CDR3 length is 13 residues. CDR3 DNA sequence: TGTGCCAGCAGCCCTCGGGGGGGGTATGGCTACACCTTC. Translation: CASSPRGGYGYTF.

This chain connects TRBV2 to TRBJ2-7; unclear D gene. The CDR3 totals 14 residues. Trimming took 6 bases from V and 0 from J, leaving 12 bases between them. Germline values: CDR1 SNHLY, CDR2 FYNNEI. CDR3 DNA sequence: TGTGCCAGCAGCCAGCGACTGGACTCCTACGAGCAGTACTTC. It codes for CASSQRLDSYEQYF.

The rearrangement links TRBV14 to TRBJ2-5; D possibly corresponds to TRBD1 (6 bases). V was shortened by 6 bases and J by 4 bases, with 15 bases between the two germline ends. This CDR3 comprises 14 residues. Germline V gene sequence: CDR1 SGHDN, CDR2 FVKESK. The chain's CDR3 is CASSPLTGPETQYF. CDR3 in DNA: TGTGCCAGCAGTCCCCTAACAGGGCCAGAGACCCAGTACTTC.

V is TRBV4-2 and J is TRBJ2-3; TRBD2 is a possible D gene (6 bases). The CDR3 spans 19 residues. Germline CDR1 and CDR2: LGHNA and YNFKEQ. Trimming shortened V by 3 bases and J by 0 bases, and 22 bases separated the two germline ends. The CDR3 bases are TGTGCCAGCAGCCAGGTGTTTGGGCGGGGCACGTCTAGCACAGATACGCAGTATTTT. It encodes CASSQVFGRGTSSTDTQYF.

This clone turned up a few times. Written as DNA, the CDR3 is TGTGCCAGTAGTTTAAAATGGGATATCGAGCAGTTCTTC. It translates to CASSLKWDIEQFF. This chain uses TRBV19 with TRBJ2-1, with unresolved D. The CDR3 is made up of 13 amino acids. The germline V gene has CDR1 LNHDA and CDR2 SQIVND (reference sequence). Deletions cut 5 bases from V and 10 bases from J, with 15 bases between.

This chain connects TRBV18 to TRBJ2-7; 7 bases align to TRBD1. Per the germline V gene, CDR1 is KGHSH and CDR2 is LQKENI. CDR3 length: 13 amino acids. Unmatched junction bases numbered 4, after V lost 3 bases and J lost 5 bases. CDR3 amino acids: CASSPYTGDEQYF. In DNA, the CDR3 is TGTGCCAGCTCACCTTACACAGGGGACGAGCAGTACTTC.

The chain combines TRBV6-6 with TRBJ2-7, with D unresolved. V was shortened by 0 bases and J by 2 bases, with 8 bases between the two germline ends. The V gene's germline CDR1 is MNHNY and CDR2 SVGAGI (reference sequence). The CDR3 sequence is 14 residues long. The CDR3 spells CASSYSNRPYEQYF. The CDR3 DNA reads TGTGCCAGCAGTTACTCGAACAGACCCTACGAGCAGTACTTC.

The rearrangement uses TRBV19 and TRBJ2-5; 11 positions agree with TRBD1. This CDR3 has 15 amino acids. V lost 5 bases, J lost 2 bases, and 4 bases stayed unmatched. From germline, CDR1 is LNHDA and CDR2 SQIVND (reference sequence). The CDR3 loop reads CASSPRDRGQETQYF. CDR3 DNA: TGTGCCAGTAGTCCCCGGGACAGGGGGCAAGAGACCCAGTACTTC. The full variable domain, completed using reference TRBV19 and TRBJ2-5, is DGGITQSPKYLFRKEGQNVTLSCEQNLNHDAMYWYRQDPGQGLRLIYYSQIVNDFQKGDIAEGYSVSREKKESFPLTVTSAQKNPTAFYLCASSPRDRGQETQYFGPGTRLLVL.

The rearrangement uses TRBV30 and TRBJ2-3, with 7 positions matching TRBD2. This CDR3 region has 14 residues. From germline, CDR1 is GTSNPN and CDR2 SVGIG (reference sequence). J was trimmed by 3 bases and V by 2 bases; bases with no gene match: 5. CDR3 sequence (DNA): TGTGCCTGGAGTTTCGGCGGGAGTACAGATACGCAGTATTTT. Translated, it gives CAWSFGGSTDTQYF.

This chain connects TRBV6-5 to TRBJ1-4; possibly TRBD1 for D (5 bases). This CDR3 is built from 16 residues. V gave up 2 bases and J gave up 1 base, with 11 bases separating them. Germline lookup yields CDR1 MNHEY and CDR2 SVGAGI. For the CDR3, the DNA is TGTGCCAGCAGTTACCGGGGGGGTGGAACTAATGAAAAACTGTTTTTT. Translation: CASSYRGGGTNEKLFF.

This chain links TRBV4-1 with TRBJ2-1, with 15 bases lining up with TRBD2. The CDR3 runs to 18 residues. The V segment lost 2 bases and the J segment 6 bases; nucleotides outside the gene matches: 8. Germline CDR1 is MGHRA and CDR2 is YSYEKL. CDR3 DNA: TGCGCCAGCAGCCAATCTGGGGGACTAGCGGGGGGTTCCAATGAGCAGTTCTTC. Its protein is CASSQSGGLAGGSNEQFF.

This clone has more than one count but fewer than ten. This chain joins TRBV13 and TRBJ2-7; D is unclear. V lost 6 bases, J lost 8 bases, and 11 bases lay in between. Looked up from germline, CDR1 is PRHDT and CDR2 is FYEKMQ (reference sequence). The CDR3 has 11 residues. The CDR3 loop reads CASSKFDQQYF. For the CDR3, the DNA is TGTGCCAGCAGTAAATTCGACCAGCAGTACTTC.

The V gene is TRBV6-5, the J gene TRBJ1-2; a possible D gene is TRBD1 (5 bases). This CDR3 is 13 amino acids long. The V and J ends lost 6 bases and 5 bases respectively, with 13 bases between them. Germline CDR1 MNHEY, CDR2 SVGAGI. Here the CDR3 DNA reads TGTGCCAGCAGCCCACAGGCAAGATATGGCTACACCTTC. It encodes CASSPQARYGYTF.

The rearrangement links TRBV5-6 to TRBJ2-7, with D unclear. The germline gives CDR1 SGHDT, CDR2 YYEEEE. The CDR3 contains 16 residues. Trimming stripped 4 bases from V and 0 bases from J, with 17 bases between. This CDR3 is CASSPVGRLGSYEQYF. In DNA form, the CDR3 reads TGTGCCAGCAGCCCCGTCGGACGCCTGGGCTCCTACGAGCAGTACTTC. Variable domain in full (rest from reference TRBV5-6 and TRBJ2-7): DAGVTQSPTHLIKTRGQQVTLRCSPKSGHDTVSWYQQALGQGPQFIFQYYEEEERQRGNFPDRFSGHQFPNYSSELNVNALLLGDSALYLCASSPVGRLGSYEQYFGPGTRLTVT.

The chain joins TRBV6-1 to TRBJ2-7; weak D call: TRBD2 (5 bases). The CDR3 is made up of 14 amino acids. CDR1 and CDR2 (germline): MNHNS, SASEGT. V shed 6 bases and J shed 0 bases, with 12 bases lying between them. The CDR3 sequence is CASSFGGGSYEQYF. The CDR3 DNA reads TGTGCCAGCAGCTTCGGTGGAGGCTCCTACGAGCAGTACTTC.

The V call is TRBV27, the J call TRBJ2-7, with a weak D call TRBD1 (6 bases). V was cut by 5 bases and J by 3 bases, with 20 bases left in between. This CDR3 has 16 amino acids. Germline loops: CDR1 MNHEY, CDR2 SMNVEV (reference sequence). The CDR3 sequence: CASSPTGIEGSYEQYF. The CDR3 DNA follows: TGTGCCAGCAGTCCTACAGGGATAGAGGGGAGCTACGAGCAGTACTTC.

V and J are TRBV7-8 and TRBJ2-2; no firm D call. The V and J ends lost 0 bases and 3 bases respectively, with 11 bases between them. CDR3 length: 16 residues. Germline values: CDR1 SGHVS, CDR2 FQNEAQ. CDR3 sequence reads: CASSLASPRDTGELFF. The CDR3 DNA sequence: TGTGCCAGCAGCTTAGCGAGCCCCCGGGACACCGGGGAGCTGTTTTTT.

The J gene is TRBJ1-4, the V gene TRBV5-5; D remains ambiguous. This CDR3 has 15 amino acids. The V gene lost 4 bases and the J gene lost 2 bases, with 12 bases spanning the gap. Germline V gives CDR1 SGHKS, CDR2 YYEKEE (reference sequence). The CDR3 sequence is CASSITGGTNEKLFF. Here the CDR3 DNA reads TGTGCCAGCAGCATAACGGGCGGCACTAATGAAAAACTGTTTTTT.

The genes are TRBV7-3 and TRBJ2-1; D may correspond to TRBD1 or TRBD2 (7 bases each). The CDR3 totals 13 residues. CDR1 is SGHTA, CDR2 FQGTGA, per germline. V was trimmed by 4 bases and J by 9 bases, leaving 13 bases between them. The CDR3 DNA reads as TGTGCCAGCAGCTCCAGCAGGGGGGGTGAGCAGTTCTTC. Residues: CASSSSRGGEQFF.

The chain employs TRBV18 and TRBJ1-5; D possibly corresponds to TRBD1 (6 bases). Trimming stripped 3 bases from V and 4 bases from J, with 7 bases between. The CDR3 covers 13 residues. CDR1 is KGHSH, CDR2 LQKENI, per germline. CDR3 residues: CASSPQGNQPQHF. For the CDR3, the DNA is TGTGCCAGCTCACCGCAGGGGAATCAGCCCCAGCATTTT. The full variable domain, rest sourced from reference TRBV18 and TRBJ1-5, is NAGVMQNPRHLVRRRGQEARLRCSPMKGHSHVYWYRQLPEEGLKFMVYLQKENIIDESGMPKERFSAEFPKEGPSILRIQQVVRGDSAAYFCASSPQGNQPQHFGDGTRLSIL.

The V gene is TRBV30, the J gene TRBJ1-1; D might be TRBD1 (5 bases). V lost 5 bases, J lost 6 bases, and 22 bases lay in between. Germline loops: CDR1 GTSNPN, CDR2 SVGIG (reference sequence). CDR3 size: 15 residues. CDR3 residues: CAWPGPFSGRAEAFF. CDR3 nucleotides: TGTGCCTGGCCCGGGCCGTTCTCGGGGCGAGCTGAAGCTTTCTTT.

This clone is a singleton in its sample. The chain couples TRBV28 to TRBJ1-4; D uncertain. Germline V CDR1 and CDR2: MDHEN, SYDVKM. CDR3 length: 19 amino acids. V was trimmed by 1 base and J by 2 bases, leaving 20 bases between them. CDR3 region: CASSLYDPGELSTNEKLFF. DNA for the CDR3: TGTGCCAGCAGTTTATATGACCCCGGGGAACTGAGCACTAATGAAAAACTGTTTTTT.

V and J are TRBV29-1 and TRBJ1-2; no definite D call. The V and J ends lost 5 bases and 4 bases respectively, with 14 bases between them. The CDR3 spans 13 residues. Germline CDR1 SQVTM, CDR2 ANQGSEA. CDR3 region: CSVPPDQAYGYTF. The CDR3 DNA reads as TGCAGCGTTCCCCCTGATCAAGCCTATGGCTACACCTTC.